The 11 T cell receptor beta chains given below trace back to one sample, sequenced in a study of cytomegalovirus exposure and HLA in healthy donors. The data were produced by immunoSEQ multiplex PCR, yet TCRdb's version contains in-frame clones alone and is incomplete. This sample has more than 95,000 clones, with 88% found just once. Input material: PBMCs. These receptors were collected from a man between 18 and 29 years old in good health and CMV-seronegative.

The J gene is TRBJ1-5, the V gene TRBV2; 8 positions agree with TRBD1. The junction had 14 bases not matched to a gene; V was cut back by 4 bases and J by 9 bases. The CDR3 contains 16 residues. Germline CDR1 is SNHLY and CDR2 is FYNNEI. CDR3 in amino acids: CASSVPDRDPLGPQHF. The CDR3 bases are TGTGCCAGCAGTGTGCCGGACAGGGACCCGTTAGGGCCCCAGCATTTT.

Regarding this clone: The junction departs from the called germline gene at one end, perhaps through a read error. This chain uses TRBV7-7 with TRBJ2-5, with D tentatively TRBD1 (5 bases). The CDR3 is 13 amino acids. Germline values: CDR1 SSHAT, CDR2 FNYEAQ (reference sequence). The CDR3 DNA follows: TGTGCCAGCACCTTAAGGGGTCAAGAGACCCAGTACTTC. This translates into CASTLRGQETQYF. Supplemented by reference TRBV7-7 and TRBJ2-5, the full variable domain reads GAGVSQSPRYKVTKRGQDVTLRCDPISSHATLYWYQQALGQGPEFLTYFNYEAQPDKSGLPSDRFSAERPEGSISTLTIQRTEQRDSAMYRCASTLRGQETQYFGPGTRLLVL.

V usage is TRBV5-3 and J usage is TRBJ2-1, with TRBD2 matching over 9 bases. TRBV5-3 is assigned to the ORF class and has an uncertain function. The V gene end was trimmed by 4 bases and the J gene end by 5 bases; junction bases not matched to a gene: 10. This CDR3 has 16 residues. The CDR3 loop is CARSPKTSGEDNEQFF. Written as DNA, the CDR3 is TGTGCCAGAAGCCCTAAGACTAGCGGAGAGGACAATGAGCAGTTCTTC.

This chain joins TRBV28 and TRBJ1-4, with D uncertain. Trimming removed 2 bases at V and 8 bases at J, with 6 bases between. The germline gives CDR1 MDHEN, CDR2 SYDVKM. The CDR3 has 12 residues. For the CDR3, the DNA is TGTGCCAGCAGTTTACTAGGCGAAAAACTGTTTTTT. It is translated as CASSLLGEKLFF.

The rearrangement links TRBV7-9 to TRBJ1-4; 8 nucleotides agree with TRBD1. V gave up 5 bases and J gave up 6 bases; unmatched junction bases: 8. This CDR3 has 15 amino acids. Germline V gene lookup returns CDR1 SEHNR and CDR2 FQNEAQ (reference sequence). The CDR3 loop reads CASSNRGREDEKLFF. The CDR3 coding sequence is TGTGCCAGCAGCAACAGGGGGAGGGAGGATGAAAAACTGTTTTTT.

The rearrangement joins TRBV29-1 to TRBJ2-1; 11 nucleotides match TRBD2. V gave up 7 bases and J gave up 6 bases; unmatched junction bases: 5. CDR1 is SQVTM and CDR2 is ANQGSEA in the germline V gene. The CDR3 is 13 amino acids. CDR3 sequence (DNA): TGCAGCGAATTGACTAGCGGGGTCAATGAGCAGTTCTTC. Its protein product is CSELTSGVNEQFF.

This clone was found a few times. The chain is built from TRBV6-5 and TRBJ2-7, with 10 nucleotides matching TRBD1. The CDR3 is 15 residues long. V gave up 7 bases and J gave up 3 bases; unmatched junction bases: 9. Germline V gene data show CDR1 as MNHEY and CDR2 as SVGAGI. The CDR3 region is CASNPYGQGGYEQYF. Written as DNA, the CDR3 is TGTGCCAGCAATCCGTATGGACAGGGGGGCTACGAGCAGTACTTC.

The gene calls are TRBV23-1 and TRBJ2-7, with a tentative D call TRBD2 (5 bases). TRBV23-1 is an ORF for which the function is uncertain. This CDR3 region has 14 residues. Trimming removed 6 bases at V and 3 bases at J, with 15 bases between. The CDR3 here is CASRRSFEGYEQYF. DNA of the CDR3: TGCGCCAGCAGAAGGAGTTTTGAGGGCTACGAGCAGTACTTC.

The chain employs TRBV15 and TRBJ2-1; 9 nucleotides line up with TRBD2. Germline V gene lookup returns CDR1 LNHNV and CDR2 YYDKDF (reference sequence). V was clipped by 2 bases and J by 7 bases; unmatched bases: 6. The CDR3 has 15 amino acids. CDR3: CATSRLAGQRNEQFF. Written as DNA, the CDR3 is TGTGCCACCAGCAGACTAGCGGGGCAACGGAATGAGCAGTTCTTC. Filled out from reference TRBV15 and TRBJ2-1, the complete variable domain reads DAMVIQNPRYQVTQFGKPVTLSCSQTLNHNVMYWYQQKSSQAPKLLFHYYDKDFNNEADTPDNFQSRRPNTSFCFLDIRSPGLGDTAMYLCATSRLAGQRNEQFFGPGTRLTVL.

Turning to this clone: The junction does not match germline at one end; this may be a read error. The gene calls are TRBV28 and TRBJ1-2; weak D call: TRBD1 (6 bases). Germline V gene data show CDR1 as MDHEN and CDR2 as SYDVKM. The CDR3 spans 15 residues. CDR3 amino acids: CTSSFGRQENYGYTF. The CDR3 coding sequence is TGTACCAGCAGTTTCGGTAGACAGGAAAACTATGGCTACACCTTC.

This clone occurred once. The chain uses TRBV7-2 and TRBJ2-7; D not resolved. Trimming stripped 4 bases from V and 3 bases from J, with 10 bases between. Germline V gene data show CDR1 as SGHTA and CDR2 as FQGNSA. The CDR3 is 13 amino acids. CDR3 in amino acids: CASSSRQHYEQYF. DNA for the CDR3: TGTGCCAGCAGCTCGAGACAACACTACGAGCAGTACTTC.